The clone carrying this T cell receptor beta chain was counted only a few times. As yet, its antigen is unknown. This specimen comes from a study of blood T cells in healthy people across ages. Whole-study findings and limits: There were more naive CD4+ cells and higher diversity in long-lived donors than in aged donors.

With a J-beta primer mix and a sample-barcoded 5' primer, a second PCR ran 7 to 11 cycles. TCRdb redid the calling of the 5' RACE reads with MiXCR, one entry per CDR3 protein. Of around 1,000,000 distinct CDR3 sequences listed, under 30% are singletons. V was trimmed by 2 bases and J by 7 bases, leaving 8 bases between them. Germline values: CDR1 SQVTM, CDR2 ANQGSEA. This CDR3 has 11 amino acids. The same sample was also studied in work on T cells of mothers and their children. That work states: Several children, together with their three healthy Caucasian mothers, made up the donors. Pairs that are related and pairs that are unrelated have TCR recombination output shaped similarly by thymic selection.

The J gene is TRBJ1-1, the V gene TRBV29-1, with D unclear. Material: blood. This clonotype originated in a girl aged 2 to 10 in good health. CDR3 nucleotides: TGCAGCGTTGAACCGGGGAGTGAAGCTTTCTTT. This gives the protein CSVEPGSEAFF.